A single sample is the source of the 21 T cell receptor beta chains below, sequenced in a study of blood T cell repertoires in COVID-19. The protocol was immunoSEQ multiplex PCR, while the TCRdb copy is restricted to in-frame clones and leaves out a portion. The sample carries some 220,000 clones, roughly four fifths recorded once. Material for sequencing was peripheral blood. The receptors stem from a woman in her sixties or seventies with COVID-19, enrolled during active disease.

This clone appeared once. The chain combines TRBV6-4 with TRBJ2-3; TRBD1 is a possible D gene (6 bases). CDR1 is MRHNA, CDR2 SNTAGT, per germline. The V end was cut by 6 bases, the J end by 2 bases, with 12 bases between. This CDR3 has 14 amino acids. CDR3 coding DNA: TGTGCCAGCAGACCGGGACATAACACAGATACGCAGTATTTT. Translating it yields CASRPGHNTDTQYF.

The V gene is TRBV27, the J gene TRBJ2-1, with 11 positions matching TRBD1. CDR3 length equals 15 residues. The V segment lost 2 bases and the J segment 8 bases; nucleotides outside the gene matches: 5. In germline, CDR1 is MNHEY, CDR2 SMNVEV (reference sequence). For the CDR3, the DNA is TGTGCCAGCAGTTTAAGGACAGGGGGCTTTTATGAGCAGTTCTTC. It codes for CASSLRTGGFYEQFF.

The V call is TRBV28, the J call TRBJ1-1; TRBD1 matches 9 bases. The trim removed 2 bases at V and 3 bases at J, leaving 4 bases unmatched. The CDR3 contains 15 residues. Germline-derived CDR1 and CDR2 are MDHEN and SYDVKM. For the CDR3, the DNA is TGTGCCAGCAGTTTAGGGGGACAGGGAGACACTGAAGCTTTCTTT. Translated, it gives CASSLGGQGDTEAFF.

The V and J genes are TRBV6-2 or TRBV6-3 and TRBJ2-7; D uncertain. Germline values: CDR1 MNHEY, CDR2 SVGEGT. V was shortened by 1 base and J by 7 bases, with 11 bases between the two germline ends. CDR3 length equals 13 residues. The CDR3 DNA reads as TGTGCCAGCAGTTACTTCCCCCTGTTAGAGCAGTACTTC. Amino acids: CASSYFPLLEQYF.

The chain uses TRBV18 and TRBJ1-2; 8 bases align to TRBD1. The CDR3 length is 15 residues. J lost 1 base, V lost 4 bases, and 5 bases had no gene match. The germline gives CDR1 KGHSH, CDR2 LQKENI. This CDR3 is CASSLGTGDNYGYTF. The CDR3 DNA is TGTGCCAGCTCACTCGGGACAGGAGATAACTATGGCTACACCTTC.

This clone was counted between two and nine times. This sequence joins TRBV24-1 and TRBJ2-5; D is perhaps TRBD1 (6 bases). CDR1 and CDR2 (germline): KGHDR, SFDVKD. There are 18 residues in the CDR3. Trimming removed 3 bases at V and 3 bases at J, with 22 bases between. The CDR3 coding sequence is TGTGCCACCAGTGATCCAACTTTGGCCGGACAGCCTGAAGAGACCCAGTACTTC. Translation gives CATSDPTLAGQPEETQYF.

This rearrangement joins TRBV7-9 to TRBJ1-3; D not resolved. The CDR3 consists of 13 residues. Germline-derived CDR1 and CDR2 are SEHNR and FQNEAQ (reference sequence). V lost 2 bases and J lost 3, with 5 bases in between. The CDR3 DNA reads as TGTGCCAGCAGCTTAATACTTGGAAACACCATATATTTT. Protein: CASSLILGNTIYF.

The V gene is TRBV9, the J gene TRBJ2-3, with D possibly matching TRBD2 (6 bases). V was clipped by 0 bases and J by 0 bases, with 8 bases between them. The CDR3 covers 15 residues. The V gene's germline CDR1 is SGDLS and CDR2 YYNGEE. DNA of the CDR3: TGTGCCAGCAGCGTAGCTAGCGCTAGCACAGATACGCAGTATTTT. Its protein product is CASSVASASTDTQYF. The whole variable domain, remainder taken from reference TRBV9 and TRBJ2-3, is DSGVTQTPKHLITATGQRVTLRCSPRSGDLSVYWYQQSLDQGLQFLIQYYNGEERAKGNILERFSAQQFPDLHSELNLSSLELGDSALYFCASSVASASTDTQYFGPGTRLTVL.

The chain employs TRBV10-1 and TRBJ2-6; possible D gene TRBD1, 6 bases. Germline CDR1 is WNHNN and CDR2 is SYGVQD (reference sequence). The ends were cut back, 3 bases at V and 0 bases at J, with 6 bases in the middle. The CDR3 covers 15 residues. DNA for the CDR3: TGCGCCAGCAGTGAAGGGGGCTCTGGGGCCAACGTCCTGACTTTC. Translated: CASSEGGSGANVLTF.

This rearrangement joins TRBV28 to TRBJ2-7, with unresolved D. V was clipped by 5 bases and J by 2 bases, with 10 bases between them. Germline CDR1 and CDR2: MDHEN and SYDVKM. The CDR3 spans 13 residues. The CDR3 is CASSGTPTYEQYF. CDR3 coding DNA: TGTGCCAGCAGTGGCACCCCGACCTACGAGCAGTACTTC.

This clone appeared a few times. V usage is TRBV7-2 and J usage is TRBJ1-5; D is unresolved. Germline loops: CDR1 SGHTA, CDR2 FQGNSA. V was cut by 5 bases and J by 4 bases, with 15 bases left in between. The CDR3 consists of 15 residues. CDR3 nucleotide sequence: TGTGCCAGCAGCCAACAAAATTGGTTGAATCAGCCCCAGCATTTT. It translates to CASSQQNWLNQPQHF.

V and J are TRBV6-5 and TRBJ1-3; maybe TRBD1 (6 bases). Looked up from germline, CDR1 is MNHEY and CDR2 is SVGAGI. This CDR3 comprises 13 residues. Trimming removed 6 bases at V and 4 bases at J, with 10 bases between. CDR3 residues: CASSQDRGNTIYF. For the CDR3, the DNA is TGTGCCAGCAGCCAGGACAGAGGAAACACCATATATTTT.

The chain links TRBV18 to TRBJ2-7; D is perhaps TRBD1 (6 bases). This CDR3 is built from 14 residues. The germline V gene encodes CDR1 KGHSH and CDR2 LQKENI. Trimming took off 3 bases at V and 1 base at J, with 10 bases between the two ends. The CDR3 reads CASSPMTGSYEQYF. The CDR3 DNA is TGTGCCAGCTCACCGATGACAGGTTCCTACGAGCAGTACTTC.

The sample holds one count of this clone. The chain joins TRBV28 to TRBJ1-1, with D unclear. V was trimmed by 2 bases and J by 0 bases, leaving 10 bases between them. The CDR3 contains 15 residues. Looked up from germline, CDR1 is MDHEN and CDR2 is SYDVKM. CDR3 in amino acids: CASSLEGRMNTEAFF. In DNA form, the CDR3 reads TGTGCCAGCAGTTTAGAAGGCAGGATGAACACTGAAGCTTTCTTT.

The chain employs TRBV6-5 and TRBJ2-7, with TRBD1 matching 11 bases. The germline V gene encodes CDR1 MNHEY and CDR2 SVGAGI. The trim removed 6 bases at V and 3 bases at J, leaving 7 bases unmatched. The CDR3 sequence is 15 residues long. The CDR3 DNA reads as TGTGCCAGCAGCCCAGGGACAGGGGGGCTCTACGAGCAGTACTTC. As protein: CASSPGTGGLYEQYF.

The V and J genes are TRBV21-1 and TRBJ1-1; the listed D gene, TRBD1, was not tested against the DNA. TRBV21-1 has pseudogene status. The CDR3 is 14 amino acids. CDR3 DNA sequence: TGTGCCAGCAGCAAAGTGTACAGGGGGCTTGGAGCTTTCTTT. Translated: CASSKVYRGLGAFF.

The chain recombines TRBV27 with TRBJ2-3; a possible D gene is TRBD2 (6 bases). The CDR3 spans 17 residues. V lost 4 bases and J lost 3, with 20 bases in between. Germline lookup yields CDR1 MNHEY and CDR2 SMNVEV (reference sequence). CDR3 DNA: TGTGCCAGCAGTTCAATAGCGGCCCGCCTTCCGACAGATACGCAGTATTTT. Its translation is CASSSIAARLPTDTQYF.

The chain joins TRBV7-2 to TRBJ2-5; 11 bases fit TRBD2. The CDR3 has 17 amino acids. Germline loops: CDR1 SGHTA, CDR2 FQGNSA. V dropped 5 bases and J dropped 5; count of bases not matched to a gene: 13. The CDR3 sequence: CASSAGSGRAGGETQYF. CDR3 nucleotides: TGTGCCAGCAGCGCTGGTAGCGGGAGGGCCGGGGGGGAGACCCAGTACTTC.

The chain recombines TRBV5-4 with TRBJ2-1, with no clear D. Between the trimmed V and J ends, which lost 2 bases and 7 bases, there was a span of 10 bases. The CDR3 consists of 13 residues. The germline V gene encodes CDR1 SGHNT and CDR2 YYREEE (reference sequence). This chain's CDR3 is CASSLVFQNEQFF. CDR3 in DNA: TGTGCCAGCAGCTTAGTTTTTCAGAATGAGCAGTTCTTC.

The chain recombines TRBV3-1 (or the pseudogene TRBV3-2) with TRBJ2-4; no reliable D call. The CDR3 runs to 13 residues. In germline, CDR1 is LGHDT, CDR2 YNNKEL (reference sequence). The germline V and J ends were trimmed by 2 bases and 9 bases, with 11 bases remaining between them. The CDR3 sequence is CASSQTQSPIQYF. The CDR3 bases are TGTGCCAGCAGCCAAACGCAGTCCCCCATTCAGTACTTC.

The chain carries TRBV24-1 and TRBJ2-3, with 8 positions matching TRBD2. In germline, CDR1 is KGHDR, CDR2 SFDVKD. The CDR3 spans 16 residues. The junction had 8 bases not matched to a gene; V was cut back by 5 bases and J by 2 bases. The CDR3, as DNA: TGTGCCACCAGTGGGACCACGGGGGGGATCACAGATACGCAGTATTTT. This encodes CATSGTTGGITDTQYF.